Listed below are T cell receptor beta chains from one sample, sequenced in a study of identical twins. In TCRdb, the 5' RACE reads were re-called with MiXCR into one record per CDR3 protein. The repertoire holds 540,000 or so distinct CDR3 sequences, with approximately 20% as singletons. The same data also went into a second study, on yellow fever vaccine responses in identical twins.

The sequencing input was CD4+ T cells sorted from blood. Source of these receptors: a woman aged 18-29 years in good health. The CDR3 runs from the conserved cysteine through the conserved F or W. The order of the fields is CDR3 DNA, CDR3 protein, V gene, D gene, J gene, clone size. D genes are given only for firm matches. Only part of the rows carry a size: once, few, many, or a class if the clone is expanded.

CDR3nt: TGTGCCAGCAGCTTACACCCTAGCGGCCACCAAGAGACCCAGTACTTC
CDR3aa: CASSLHPSGHQETQYF
v_gene: TRBV7-6
d_gene: TRBD2
j_gene: TRBJ2-5
abundance: NA

CDR3nt: TGTGCTAGTGGATGGACAGAAAAGAGGACCCAGTACTTC
CDR3aa: CASGWTEKRTQYF
v_gene: TRBV12-5
d_gene: NA
j_gene: TRBJ2-5
abundance: NA

CDR3nt: TGCAGTGCCCTCGGGGAGGGACAGGGTTCCTACGAGCAGTACTTC
CDR3aa: CSALGEGQGSYEQYF
v_gene: TRBV20-1
d_gene: TRBD1
j_gene: TRBJ2-7
abundance: NA

CDR3nt: TGCGCCAGCAGCTTGGGGGCAGGAAGCACCGGGGAGCTGTTTTTT
CDR3aa: CASSLGAGSTGELFF
v_gene: TRBV5-1
d_gene: NA
j_gene: TRBJ2-2
abundance: few

CDR3nt: TGCGCCAGCAGCTTGATGGGCGGGCCGCCTGCAAAGGGTGGGCAGTTCTTC
CDR3aa: CASSLMGGPPAKGGQFF
v_gene: TRBV5-1
d_gene: NA
j_gene: TRBJ2-1
abundance: NA

CDR3nt: TGTGCCATCAGTAACCTCGCCCAAGAGACCCAGTACTTC
CDR3aa: CAISNLAQETQYF
v_gene: TRBV10-3
d_gene: NA
j_gene: TRBJ2-5
abundance: many

CDR3nt: TGTGCCAGCAGTTTAACCCATACGCAGTATTTT
CDR3aa: CASSLTHTQYF
v_gene: TRBV12-3/TRBV12-4
d_gene: NA
j_gene: TRBJ2-3
abundance: NA

CDR3nt: TGTGCCAGCAGCGTGAAGGACGCCATGAACACTGAAGCTTTCTTT
CDR3aa: CASSVKDAMNTEAFF
v_gene: TRBV9
d_gene: NA
j_gene: TRBJ1-1
abundance: NA

CDR3nt: TGTGCCAGCACCGGTTACAATGAGCAGTTCTTC
CDR3aa: CASTGYNEQFF
v_gene: TRBV5-8
d_gene: NA
j_gene: TRBJ2-1
abundance: many

CDR3nt: TGTGCCAGCAGCGTAGGTTCAGGGGGCCGCTACGAGCAGTACTTC
CDR3aa: CASSVGSGGRYEQYF
v_gene: TRBV9
d_gene: TRBD1
j_gene: TRBJ2-7
abundance: NA